Shown below are 21 T cell receptor beta chains from a single sample sequenced in a study of human T cells and chemical hapten exposure. Time point here: patch test 1, 2 weeks after DPC sensitization. Treatment here: therapeutic diphenylcyclopropenone sensitization with weekly scalp DPC. TCRdb reprocessed the RACE reads via MiXCR and lists one record per CDR3 protein. Seen here are roughly 190,000 distinct CDR3 sequences, around 20% observed once, and the top ten hold approximately 6.4%. The sequences come from whole blood, collected in connection with sensitization to the hapten diphenylcyclopropenone (DPC). The receptors come from a woman between 45 and 60 years old with alopecia areata. Some clones in this sample may be carry-over from other donors' samples.

The chain carries TRBV18 and TRBJ2-1; 7 positions agree with TRBD1. V lost 0 bases to trimming and J lost 1 base; unmatched junction nucleotides: 6. The CDR3 is 17 amino acids. The germline V gene encodes CDR1 KGHSH and CDR2 LQKENI. The CDR3, as DNA: TGTGCCAGCTCACCACCCTGGACAGGCTCGTCCTACAATGAGCAGTTCTTC. This sequence encodes CASSPPWTGSSYNEQFF.

This clonotype was seen a few times. The gene calls are TRBV29-1 and TRBJ1-1; a possible D gene is TRBD1 (5 bases). This CDR3 has 13 amino acids. Germline loops: CDR1 SQVTM, CDR2 ANQGSEA. Trimming removed 5 bases from V and 1 base from J, with 11 bases in between. The CDR3 DNA sequence: TGCAGCGTTCCGAGCGGACAGAACACTGAAGCTTTCTTT. This translates into CSVPSGQNTEAFF.

J is TRBJ2-3 and V is TRBV6-5; maybe TRBD2 (6 bases). This CDR3 contains 15 residues. CDR1 and CDR2 (germline): MNHEY, SVGAGI. Between the trimmed V and J ends, which lost 4 bases and 2 bases, there was a span of 13 bases. The CDR3 protein is CASSSVAANTDTQYF. CDR3 coding DNA: TGTGCCAGCAGTTCCGTAGCGGCAAACACAGATACGCAGTATTTT.

The V and J genes are TRBV2 and TRBJ2-4, with 7 bases lining up with TRBD1. The ends lost 5 bases at V and 7 bases at J; junction bases unmatched: 2. Germline V gene data show CDR1 as SNHLY and CDR2 as FYNNEI. The CDR3 extends over 12 amino acids. CDR3 sequence: CASSRQGNIQYF. In nucleotides, the CDR3 is TGTGCCAGCAGTCGACAGGGCAACATTCAGTACTTC.

The chain carries TRBV12-3 or TRBV12-4 and TRBJ2-7, with D hard to call. CDR3 length equals 14 residues. The V and J ends lost 1 base and 4 bases respectively, with 11 bases between them. The CDR3: CASSLDAKRYEQYF. The CDR3 DNA is TGTGCCAGCAGTTTAGATGCCAAGAGGTACGAGCAGTACTTC.

The J gene is TRBJ2-7, the V gene TRBV7-6, with a possible D match to TRBD2 (7 bases). Per germline, CDR1 SGHVS and CDR2 FNYEAQ. The V and J ends lost 0 bases and 0 bases respectively, with 24 bases between them. This CDR3 contains 20 residues. Written as DNA, the CDR3 is TGTGCCAGCAGCTTAGCGCCTGGGGGGGGCAGGGCGGGGTACTCCTACGAGCAGTACTTC. Translation: CASSLAPGGGRAGYSYEQYF.

This clonotype was counted between two and nine times. This chain connects TRBV12-3 or TRBV12-4 to TRBJ1-5; the D is unclear. This CDR3 contains 14 residues. Trimming removed 4 bases at V and 5 bases at J, with 12 bases between. CDR3 bases: TGTGCCAGCAGTTCACCGGAGGGATATCAGCCCCAGCATTTT. Protein: CASSSPEGYQPQHF.

This clonotype was found many times. V usage is TRBV21-1 and J usage is TRBJ2-7; whether TRBD2, the table's D call, matches the DNA was not checked. TRBV21-1 is a pseudogene. CDR3 length equals 16 residues. The CDR3: CASSKAPALGTYEQYF. In nucleotides, the CDR3 is TGTGCCAGCAGCAAAGCGCCGGCACTAGGGACCTACGAGCAGTACTTC.

This chain connects TRBV25-1 to TRBJ2-7, with a possible D match to TRBD2 (5 bases). Trimming shortened V by 2 bases and J by 6 bases, and 11 bases separated the two germline ends. CDR1 and CDR2 (germline): MGHDK, SYGVNS. The CDR3 extends over 13 amino acids. The DNA for the CDR3 is TGTGCCAGCAGTGAAGGAGGACTGGTCGAGCAGTACTTC. Protein: CASSEGGLVEQYF.

This clonotype was detected a few times. V gene TRBV20-1 combines with J gene TRBJ2-5; TRBD2 matches at 7 bases. Germline CDR1 and CDR2: DFQATT and SNEGSKA (reference sequence). After removal of 4 bases from V and 1 base from J, the junction contained 6 bases not matched to a gene. This CDR3 spans 14 amino acids. The CDR3 coding sequence is TGCAGTGCTAATCCTAGCGGACCCCAAGAGACCCAGTACTTC. Translation gives CSANPSGPQETQYF.

The sample holds a few counts of this clonotype. The chain couples TRBV15 to TRBJ2-6; D could derive from TRBD1 or TRBD2 (6 bases each). V gave up 2 bases and J gave up 3 bases, with 17 bases separating them. Germline V lookup: CDR1 LNHNV, CDR2 YYDKDF (reference sequence). CDR3 length equals 18 residues. CDR3 region: CATSRSIYRDFGANVLTF. CDR3 coding DNA: TGTGCCACCAGCAGATCTATCTACAGGGACTTTGGGGCCAACGTCCTGACTTTC.

The chain is built from TRBV14 and TRBJ2-5; 7 bases agree with TRBD2. The CDR3 covers 15 residues. Trimming at V came to 2 bases and at J to 0 bases, leaving 3 bases not matched to a gene. Germline CDR1 reads SGHDN; CDR2 reads FVKESK. The CDR3 DNA follows: TGTGCCAGCAGCCAACCAGCGGGGTACCAAGAGACCCAGTACTTC. This codes for CASSQPAGYQETQYF.

This clonotype has more than one count but fewer than ten. Given a much more abundant clone one base away, this may be a read error. The chain employs TRBV7-9 and TRBJ2-5; unclear D gene. The V end was cut by 1 base, the J end by 6 bases, with 3 bases between. This CDR3 comprises 11 residues. Looked up from germline, CDR1 is SEHNR and CDR2 is FQNEAQ (reference sequence). DNA for the CDR3: TGTGCCAGCAGCTTAGAAAAGACCCAGTACTTC. The encoded protein is CASSLEKTQYF.

This clonotype turned up a few times. The chain joins TRBV7-9 to TRBJ2-5; no clear D gene. The length of the CDR3 is 13 residues. V was trimmed by 4 bases and J by 5 bases, leaving 11 bases between them. Germline V gene lookup returns CDR1 SEHNR and CDR2 FQNEAQ (reference sequence). CDR3 in DNA: TGTGCCAGCAGCTCGGACGTCCGGGAGACCCAGTACTTC. It is translated as CASSSDVRETQYF.

The chain joins TRBV29-1 to TRBJ2-3; 11 positions agree with TRBD2. This CDR3 spans 16 amino acids. Germline trimming cut 6 bases from V and 4 bases from J; bases unmatched to any gene: 12. Per germline, CDR1 SQVTM and CDR2 ANQGSEA. The CDR3 loop is CSVAPTSGTIPDTQYF. The CDR3, as DNA: TGCAGCGTCGCCCCGACTAGCGGGACGATCCCAGATACGCAGTATTTT.

This clonotype showed up just a few times. The rearrangement links TRBV2 to TRBJ1-5; D gene unclear. Trimming cost V 4 bases and J 7 bases, with 11 bases left between them. From germline, CDR1 is SNHLY and CDR2 FYNNEI. The CDR3 loop spans 13 amino acids. CDR3 nucleotide sequence: TGTGCCAGCAGTGGGGAAGGAAGACAGCCCCAGCATTTT. Translating it yields CASSGEGRQPQHF.

The genes are TRBV30 and TRBJ2-2; maybe TRBD2 (5 bases). The V gene lost 3 bases and the J gene lost 2 bases, with 10 bases spanning the gap. The CDR3 is made up of 14 amino acids. Germline values: CDR1 GTSNPN, CDR2 SVGIG (reference sequence). Here the CDR3 reads CAWRPGINTGELFF. The CDR3 DNA is TGTGCCTGGAGGCCCGGGATTAACACCGGGGAGCTGTTTTTT.

This clonotype was seen more than once but under ten times. The chain combines TRBV29-1 with TRBJ2-5, with D perhaps matching TRBD2 (6 bases). The CDR3 runs to 13 residues. V gave up 0 bases and J gave up 6 bases, with 11 bases separating them. Germline lookup yields CDR1 SQVTM and CDR2 ANQGSEA. The CDR3 reads CSVEEDGSKTQYF. DNA of the CDR3: TGCAGCGTTGAAGAGGACGGGAGCAAGACCCAGTACTTC. Filled out from reference TRBV29-1 and TRBJ2-5, the complete variable domain reads SAVISQKPSRDICQRGTSLTIQCQVDSQVTMMFWYRQQPGQSLTLIATANQGSEATYESGFVIDKFPISRPNLTFSTLTVSNMSPEDSSIYLCSVEEDGSKTQYFGPGTRLLVL.

The V and J genes are TRBV9 and TRBJ1-5; possibly TRBD1 for D (6 bases). V lost 7 bases and J lost 0, with 14 bases in between. The length of the CDR3 is 15 residues. Germline V lookup: CDR1 SGDLS, CDR2 YYNGEE. The CDR3: CASSPGVYSNQPQHF. Written as DNA, the CDR3 is TGTGCCAGCTCACCAGGGGTCTATAGCAATCAGCCCCAGCATTTT.

This clonotype has a handful of counts. This rearrangement joins TRBV12-3 or TRBV12-4 to TRBJ2-1; unclear D gene. CDR3 size: 13 residues. V lost 3 bases to trimming and J lost 1 base, with 4 bases between them. The CDR3 coding sequence is TGTGCCAGCAGTTTCAGTTCCTACAATGAGCAGTTCTTC. Translation gives CASSFSSYNEQFF.

This clonotype has only a few counts. The CDR3 region is CASSSLSGAWYEQYF. In nucleotides, the CDR3 is TGTGCCAGCAGCTCCCTTAGCGGGGCCTGGTACGAGCAGTACTTC. This chain joins TRBV7-9 and TRBJ2-7, with 8 bases that match TRBD2. CDR1 is SEHNR, CDR2 FQNEAQ, per germline (reference sequence). V lost 4 bases and J lost 4; bases outside the gene matches: 9. The CDR3 sequence is 15 residues long. Full variable domain (outside the CDR3, taken from reference TRBV7-9 and TRBJ2-7): DTGVSQNPRHKITKRGQNVTFRCDPISEHNRLYWYRQTLGQGPEFLTYFQNEAQLEKSRLLSDRFSAERPKGSFSTLEIQRTEQGDSAMYLCASSSLSGAWYEQYFGPGTRLTVT.